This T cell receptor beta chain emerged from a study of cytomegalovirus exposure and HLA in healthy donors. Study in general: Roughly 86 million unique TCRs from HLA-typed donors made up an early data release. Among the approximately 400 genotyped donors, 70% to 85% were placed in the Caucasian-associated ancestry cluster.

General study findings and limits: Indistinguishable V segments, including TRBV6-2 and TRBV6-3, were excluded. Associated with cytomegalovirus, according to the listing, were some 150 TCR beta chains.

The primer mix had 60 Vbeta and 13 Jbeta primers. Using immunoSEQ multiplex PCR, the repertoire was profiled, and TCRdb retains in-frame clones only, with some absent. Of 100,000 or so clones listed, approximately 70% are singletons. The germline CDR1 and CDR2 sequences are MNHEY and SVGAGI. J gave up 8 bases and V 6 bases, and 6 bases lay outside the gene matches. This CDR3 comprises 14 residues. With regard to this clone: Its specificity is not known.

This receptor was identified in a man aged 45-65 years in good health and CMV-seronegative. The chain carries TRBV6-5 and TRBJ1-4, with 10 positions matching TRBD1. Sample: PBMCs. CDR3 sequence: CASRGGTGVEKLFF. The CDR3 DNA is TGTGCCAGCAGGGGTGGGACAGGGGTCGAAAAACTGTTTTTT.